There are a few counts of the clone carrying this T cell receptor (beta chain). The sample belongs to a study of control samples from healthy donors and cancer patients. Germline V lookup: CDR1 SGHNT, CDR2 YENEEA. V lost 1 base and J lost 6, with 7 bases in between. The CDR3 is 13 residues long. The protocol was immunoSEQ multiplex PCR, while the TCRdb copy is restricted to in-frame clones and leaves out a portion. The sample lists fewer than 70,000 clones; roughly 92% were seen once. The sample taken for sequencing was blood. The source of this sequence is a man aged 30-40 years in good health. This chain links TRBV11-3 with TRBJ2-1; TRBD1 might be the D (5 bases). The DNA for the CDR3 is TGTGCCAGCAGCTTAGCCCAGGGCAATGAGCAGTTCTTC. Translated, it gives CASSLAQGNEQFF.